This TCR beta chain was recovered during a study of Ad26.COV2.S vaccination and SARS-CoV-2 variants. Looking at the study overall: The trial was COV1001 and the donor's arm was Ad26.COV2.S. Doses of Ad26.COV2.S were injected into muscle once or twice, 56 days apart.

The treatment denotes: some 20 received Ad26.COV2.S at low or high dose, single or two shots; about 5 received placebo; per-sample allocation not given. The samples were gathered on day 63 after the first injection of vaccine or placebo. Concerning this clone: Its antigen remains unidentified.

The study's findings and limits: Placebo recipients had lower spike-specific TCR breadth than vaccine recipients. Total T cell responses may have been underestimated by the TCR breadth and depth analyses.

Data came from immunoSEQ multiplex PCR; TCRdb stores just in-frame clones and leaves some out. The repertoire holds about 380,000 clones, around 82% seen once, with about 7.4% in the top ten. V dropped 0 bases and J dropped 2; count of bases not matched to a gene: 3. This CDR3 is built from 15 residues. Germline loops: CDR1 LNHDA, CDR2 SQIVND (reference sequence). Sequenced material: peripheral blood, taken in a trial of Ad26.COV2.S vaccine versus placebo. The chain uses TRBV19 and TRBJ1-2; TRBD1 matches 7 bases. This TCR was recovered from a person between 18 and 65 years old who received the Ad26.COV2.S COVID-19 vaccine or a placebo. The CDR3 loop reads CASSIELGGNYGYTF. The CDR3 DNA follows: TGTGCCAGTAGTATAGAGTTAGGGGGCAACTATGGCTACACCTTC.